This is a list of T cell receptor beta chains from one sample in a study of OX40 agonist ivuxolimab in advanced cancers. Sequencing was performed with immunoSEQ multiplex PCR; in TCRdb, only in-frame clones are kept and a portion is missing. In the table there are under 150,000 clones, about nine tenths of which are singletons. This sample comprised CD4+ or CD8+ T cells sorted from blood, obtained in a trial of the OX40 agonist ivuxolimab. The receptors originated from an adult with an advanced solid tumor such as melanoma, head and neck, liver or kidney cancer. CDR3s include the opening cysteine and the closing phenylalanine or tryptophan. The D gene is left open where the match is weak. Only part of the rows carry a size: once, few, many, or a class if the clone is expanded.

V gene	J gene	CDR3 length	D gene	clone size	CDR3 DNA	CDR3 protein
TRBV7-8	TRBJ2-5	13	TRBD2	.	TGTGCCAGCAGCTTTAGCGGGTCAGAGACCCAGTACTTC	CASSFSGSETQYF
TRBV19	TRBJ2-7	13	.	once	TGTGCCAGTAGACGATCAGGGTCCCACGAGCAGTACTTC	CASRRSGSHEQYF
TRBV29-1	TRBJ1-2	11	TRBD1	.	TGCAGCGTTCAACAGGGGCATGGCTACACCTTC	CSVQQGHGYTF
TRBV19	TRBJ2-7	14	TRBD1	.	TGTGCCAGTAGTATTCAGGGGGCGGAGAACGAGCAGTACTTC	CASSIQGAENEQYF
TRBV5-6	TRBJ2-5	14	.	.	TGTGCCAGCAGCTTCTGGGGGAAGATGGAGACCCAGTACTTC	CASSFWGKMETQYF
TRBV4-1	TRBJ2-1	16	.	.	TGCGCCAGCAGCCAAGAGAGGCCGGAAACAGGGAGTGGGCAGTTCTTC	CASSQERPETGSGQFF
TRBV7-9	TRBJ1-5	14	.	few	TGTGCCAGCAGTTCAGGTTTCGGGGGTCAGCCCCAGCATTTT	CASSSGFGGQPQHF
TRBV11-3	TRBJ2-6	19	.	.	TGTGCCAGCAGCTCCGCCCCCCTTACAGCTACCTCTGGGGCCAACGTCCTGACTTTC	CASSSAPLTATSGANVLTF
TRBV27	TRBJ2-1	15	TRBD2	.	TGTGCCAGCAGCCCCGGACTAGCGGCCAACAATGAGCAGTTCTTC	CASSPGLAANNEQFF
TRBV30	TRBJ1-1	13	.	.	TGTGCCTGCAAGCAGGGGTCAGAAACTGAAGCTTTCTTT	CACKQGSETEAFF
TRBV9	TRBJ1-4	14	TRBD1	.	TGTGCCAGCAGCCGGGACAGGGGGCGAGAAAAACTGTTTTTT	CASSRDRGREKLFF
TRBV14	TRBJ2-3	17	.	.	TGTGCCAGCAGCCAAGTGAGGGTCACTAGAGGCACAGATACGCAGTATTTT	CASSQVRVTRGTDTQYF
TRBV18	TRBJ2-1	14	TRBD2	.	TGTGCCAGCTCACCCTCGGCGGGAGCGGATGAGCAGTTCTTC	CASSPSAGADEQFF
TRBV7-2	TRBJ1-1	14	.	.	TGTGCCAGCAGCTTACTTCAGGGGAACACTGAAGCTTTCTTT	CASSLLQGNTEAFF
TRBV4-3	TRBJ2-2	15	.	.	TGCGCCAGCAGCCAAGATAGGACTTTAACCGGGGAGCTGTTTTTT	CASSQDRTLTGELFF
TRBV19	TRBJ2-6	17	TRBD1	once	TGTGCCAGTAGCTCGGACAGGCGCCGATCTGGGGCCAACGTCCTGACTTTC	CASSSDRRRSGANVLTF